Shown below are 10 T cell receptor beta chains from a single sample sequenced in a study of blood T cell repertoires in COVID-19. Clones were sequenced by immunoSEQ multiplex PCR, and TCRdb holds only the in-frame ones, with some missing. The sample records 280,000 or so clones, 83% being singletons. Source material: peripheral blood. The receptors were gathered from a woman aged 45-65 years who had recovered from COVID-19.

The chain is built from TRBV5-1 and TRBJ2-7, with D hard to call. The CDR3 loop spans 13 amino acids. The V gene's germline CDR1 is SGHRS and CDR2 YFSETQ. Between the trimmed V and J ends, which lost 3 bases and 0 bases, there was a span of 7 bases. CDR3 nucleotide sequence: TGCGCCAGCAGCTCGGTGAGCTCCTACGAGCAGTACTTC. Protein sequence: CASSSVSSYEQYF.

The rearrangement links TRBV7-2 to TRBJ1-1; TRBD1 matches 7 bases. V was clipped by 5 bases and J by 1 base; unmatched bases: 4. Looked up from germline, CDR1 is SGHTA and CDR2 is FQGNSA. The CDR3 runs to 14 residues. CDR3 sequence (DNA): TGTGCCAGCAGCCCAGGGGGGAAGAACACTGAAGCTTTCTTT. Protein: CASSPGGKNTEAFF.

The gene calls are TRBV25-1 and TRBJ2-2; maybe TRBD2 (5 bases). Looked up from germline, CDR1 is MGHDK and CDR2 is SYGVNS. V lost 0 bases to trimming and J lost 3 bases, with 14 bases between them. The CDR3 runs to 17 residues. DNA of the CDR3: TGTGCCAGCAGTGAATACGGAGGCCCCACGGACACCGGGGAGCTGTTTTTT. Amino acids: CASSEYGGPTDTGELFF.

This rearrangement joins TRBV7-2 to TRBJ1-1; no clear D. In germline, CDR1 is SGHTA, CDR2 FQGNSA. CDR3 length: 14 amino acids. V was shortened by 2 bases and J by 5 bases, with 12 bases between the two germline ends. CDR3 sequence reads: CASSLTPSGTEAFF. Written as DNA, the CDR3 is TGTGCCAGCAGCTTAACCCCCTCAGGAACTGAAGCTTTCTTT.

DNA of the CDR3: TGCGCCAGCAGCCAGTCTTTATTGGGACAGATCTACAATGAGCAGTTCTTC. It specifies CASSQSLLGQIYNEQFF. V and J are TRBV4-3 and TRBJ2-1; 7 nucleotides agree with TRBD1. CDR3 length: 17 residues. The germline V gene encodes CDR1 LGHNA and CDR2 YSLEER. V lost 3 bases and J lost 3; bases outside the gene matches: 11.

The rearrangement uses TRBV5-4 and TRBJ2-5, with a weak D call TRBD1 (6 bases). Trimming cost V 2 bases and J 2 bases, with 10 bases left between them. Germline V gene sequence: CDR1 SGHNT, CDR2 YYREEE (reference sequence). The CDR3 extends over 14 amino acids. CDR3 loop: CASSFSTGQETQYF. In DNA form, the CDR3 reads TGTGCCAGCAGCTTTTCGACAGGTCAAGAGACCCAGTACTTC. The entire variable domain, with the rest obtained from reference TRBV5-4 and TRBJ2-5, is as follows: ETGVTQSPTHLIKTRGQQVTLRCSSQSGHNTVSWYQQALGQGPQFIFQYYREEENGRGNFPPRFSGLQFPNYSSELNVNALELDDSALYLCASSFSTGQETQYFGPGTRLLVL.

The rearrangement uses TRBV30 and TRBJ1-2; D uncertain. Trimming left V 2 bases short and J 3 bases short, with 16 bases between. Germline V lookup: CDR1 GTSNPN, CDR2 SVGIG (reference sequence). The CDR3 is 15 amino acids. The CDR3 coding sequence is TGTGCCTGGAGTCCCCCAAGCCGAGAGTACTATGGCTACACCTTC. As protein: CAWSPPSREYYGYTF.

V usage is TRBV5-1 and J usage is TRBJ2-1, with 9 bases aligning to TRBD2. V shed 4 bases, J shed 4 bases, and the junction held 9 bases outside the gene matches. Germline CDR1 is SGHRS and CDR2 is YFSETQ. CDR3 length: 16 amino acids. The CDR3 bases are TGCGCCAGCAGCCGGGGGTCTAGCGGGATTTACAATGAGCAGTTCTTC. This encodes CASSRGSSGIYNEQFF.

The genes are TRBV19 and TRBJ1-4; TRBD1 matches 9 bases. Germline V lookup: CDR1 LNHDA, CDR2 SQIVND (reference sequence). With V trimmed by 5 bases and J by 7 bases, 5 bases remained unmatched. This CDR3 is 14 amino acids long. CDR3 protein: CASSLGQGVEKLFF. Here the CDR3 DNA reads TGTGCCAGTAGTTTGGGACAGGGAGTTGAAAAACTGTTTTTT.

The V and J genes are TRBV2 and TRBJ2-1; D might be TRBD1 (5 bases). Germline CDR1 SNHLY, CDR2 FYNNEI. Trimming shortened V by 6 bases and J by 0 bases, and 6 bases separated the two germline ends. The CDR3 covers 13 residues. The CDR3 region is CASRTVSYNEQFF. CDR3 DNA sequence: TGTGCCAGCAGGACAGTCTCCTACAATGAGCAGTTCTTC.